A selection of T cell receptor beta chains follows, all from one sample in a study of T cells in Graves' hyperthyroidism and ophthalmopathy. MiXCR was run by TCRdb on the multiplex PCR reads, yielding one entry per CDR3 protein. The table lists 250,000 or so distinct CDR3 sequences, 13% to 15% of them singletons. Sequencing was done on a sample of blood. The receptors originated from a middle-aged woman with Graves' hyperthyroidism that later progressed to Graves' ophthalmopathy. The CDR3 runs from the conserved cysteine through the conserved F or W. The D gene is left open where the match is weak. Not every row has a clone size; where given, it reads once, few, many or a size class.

TGCAGTGCTAGAGTGCCTAGCGGGAGGGCCCGGGCCGGGGAGCTGTTTTTT | CSARVPSGRARAGELFF | TRBV20-1 | many | TRBJ2-2 | TRBD2
TGCAGTGCTAGTATCCCAGGGCAGGGACTCCACAATGAGCAGTTCTTC | CSASIPGQGLHNEQFF | TRBV20-1 | few | TRBJ2-1 | .
TGTGCCTGTTGGAGGGGTCATCCTAACTATGGCTACACCTTC | CACWRGHPNYGYTF | TRBV30 | many | TRBJ1-2 | .
TGTGCCAGCGGAATGGGCGGGGGCTACAATGAGCAGTTCTTC | CASGMGGGYNEQFF | TRBV3-1 | many | TRBJ2-1 | TRBD2
TGCGCCAGCAGCCAAGAGTGGAAGGTCCTAGCGGAATTGAGCCACAATGAGCAGTTCTTC | CASSQEWKVLAELSHNEQFF | TRBV4-1 | . | TRBJ2-1 | TRBD2
TGTGCCAGCAGCGTTCTCGACAGGGTTGATGGCTACACCTTC | CASSVLDRVDGYTF | TRBV9 | many | TRBJ1-2 | TRBD1
TGTGCCAGCAGCCCTACTGGGGGTCAGCCCCAGCATTTT | CASSPTGGQPQHF | TRBV27 | many | TRBJ1-5 | .
TGTGCCAGCAGCTTACATTTGTGGGCAGGGCCGAACACCGGGGAGCTGTTTTTT | CASSLHLWAGPNTGELFF | TRBV7-6 | many | TRBJ2-2 | .
TGTGCCAGCAGCTTATATCGCCGCACAGATACGCAGTATTTT | CASSLYRRTDTQYF | TRBV7-2 | . | TRBJ2-3 | .
TGTGCCATTTCCACCAGACCTAGCGGGAGCTCCTACAATGAGCAGTTCTTC | CAISTRPSGSSYNEQFF | TRBV10-3 | many | TRBJ2-1 | TRBD2
TGTGCCACCAGTGATGCGGCGGGAGCAGACGGGGAGCTGTTTTTT | CATSDAAGADGELFF | TRBV24-1 | many | TRBJ2-2 | TRBD2
TGTGCCAGCAGCTCCGACGAGGGGCCCCAGCATTTT | CASSSDEGPQHF | TRBV11-2 | many | TRBJ1-5 | .
TGTGCCAGCTCTCTCGGACAGAACACTGAAGCTTCCTTT | CASSLGQNTEASF | TRBV18 | . | TRBJ1-1 | .
TGTGCCAGCAGTCCCCTAGCGGGAGCAGATACGCAGTATTTT | CASSPLAGADTQYF | TRBV2 | . | TRBJ2-3 | TRBD2
TGTGCCAGCAGCTTGAGAGGTGGGGAAATTGCAACTAATGAAAAACTGTTTTTT | CASSLRGGEIATNEKLFF | TRBV11-2 | . | TRBJ1-4 | .
TGTGCCAGCATTATGAGGCAGGGGGCTTCTGAAGCTTTCTTT | CASIMRQGASEAFF | TRBV6-1 | few | TRBJ1-1 | TRBD1
TGTGCCAGCAGCGTCCGACAACATTACGAGCAGTACTTC | CASSVRQHYEQYF | TRBV6-2/TRBV6-3 | many | TRBJ2-7 | .
TGCAGTGCTAGTGCGTTCTCCGAGCAGTACTTC | CSASAFSEQYF | TRBV20-1 | many | TRBJ2-7 | .
TGTGCCACTAGCGGGACCCTCGCAGATACGCAGTATTTT | CATSGTLADTQYF | TRBV9 | many | TRBJ2-3 | TRBD2
TGTGCCTGGAGTCGCTGGCCAGGGGAAAGCACTGAAGCTTTCTTT | CAWSRWPGESTEAFF | TRBV30 | . | TRBJ1-1 | .
TGTGCCTGGAGGGACAGCTATACGCAGTATTTT | CAWRDSYTQYF | TRBV30 | many | TRBJ2-3 | .
TGTGCCTGGAGTGTGACTAGCGGAGGAACGCAGTATTTT | CAWSVTSGGTQYF | TRBV30 | many | TRBJ2-3 | TRBD2
TGCAGTGCTAGAACGGGGTTTAACACTGAAGCTTTCTTT | CSARTGFNTEAFF | TRBV20-1 | many | TRBJ1-1 | .
TGTGCCAGCAGCTTAGGGGCATTAGGGGACTCTCTGTTCCTAAATGAGCAGTTCTTC | CASSLGALGDSLFLNEQFF | TRBV11-3 | . | TRBJ2-1 | .
TGTGCCAGTAGTTTCCGGAGGGACCGGCGGGAGACCCAGTACTTC | CASSFRRDRRETQYF | TRBV19 | many | TRBJ2-5 | .
TGTGCCAGCAGCCAAGTGGGGGGCCAGCTCGTCAATGAGCAGTTCTTC | CASSQVGGQLVNEQFF | TRBV6-2/TRBV6-3 | few | TRBJ2-1 | .
TGTGCCAGCAGTGAAGCGGTGGGCGGGCGTTCACCCCTCCACTTT | CASSEAVGGRSPLHF | TRBV2 | once | TRBJ1-6 | .
TGTGCCAGCAGCGTAGTTGGGTCAGATACGCAGTATTTT | CASSVVGSDTQYF | TRBV9 | few | TRBJ2-3 | .
TGTGCCAGCAGCCGCGTGGGACAGGGATGGAGGATGGTCAGCACAGATACGCAGTATTTT | CASSRVGQGWRMVSTDTQYF | TRBV7-8 | many | TRBJ2-3 | TRBD1
TGTGCCAGCAGCCGGGGCAGGGAGAATGAAAAACTGTTTTTT | CASSRGRENEKLFF | TRBV3-1 | many | TRBJ1-4 | .
TGTGCCACCAGTGATACGTCCGGGACTAGCGGGAGATTTGGGCAGTATTTT | CATSDTSGTSGRFGQYF | TRBV24-1 | many | TRBJ2-3 | TRBD2
TGTGCCAGCAGTTCCGTGCGTTGGGGCGGGCCGATGTCGGCCCAGTACTTC | CASSSVRWGGPMSAQYF | TRBV6-1 | many | TRBJ2-5 | .
TGTGCCAGCAGTGATGCCCTAGCACCTTACGAGCAGTACTTC | CASSDALAPYEQYF | TRBV6-1 | many | TRBJ2-7 | .